This TCR beta chain was sequenced during a study of tumor and adjacent non-tumor tissue in lung cancer. CDR1 is SQVTM, CDR2 ANQGSEA, per germline. The CDR3 totals 13 residues. Findings and caveats of the study: Tumor TCR diversity, when higher, was linked to shorter survival. Compared with tumor, normal lung showed significantly lower TCR diversity. In normal lung, the top 100 clones were significantly more dominant than in tumor.

RNA was extracted from bulk tissue without any cell sorting. A modified ARM-PCR protocol with three rounds of nested PCR amplified TCRbeta. Each CDR3 protein gets one entry after TCRdb re-called the multiplex PCR reads with MiXCR. This sample has tens of thousands of distinct CDR3 sequences, with roughly 72% found just once. On this clonotype: The antigen remains undetermined.

V is TRBV29-1 and J is TRBJ2-3; no clear D gene. This sequence originates from a woman in her 40s with non-small cell lung cancer. The sequenced material came from lung tumor tissue. The CDR3 here is CSVRGGSTDTQYF. The CDR3 DNA is TGCAGTGTTAGAGGCGGAAGCACAGATACGCAGTATTTT.